This T cell receptor beta chain was sequenced during a study of blood T cell repertoires in COVID-19. Study information: The United States, Italy and Spain were the sources of the acute and convalescent COVID-19 samples. T cells, B-cell-depleted T cells, or PBMCs provided the cDNA or gDNA that served as material.

Germline CDR1 is SNHLY and CDR2 is FYNNEI. This CDR3 contains 14 residues. V trimming: 6 bases; J trimming: 6 bases; junction bases outside the gene matches: 11. Under the authors' procedure: Estimation of nucleated cell counts was performed using reference gene primer amplification. Libraries were prepared by immunoSEQ multiplex PCR; TCRdb keeps only in-frame clonotypes and omits some of them. Clone size and V and J calls were adopted from that table, with D and trimming inferred from the DNA. The data hold around 99,000 clones, with around 74% observed a single time. The chain uses TRBV2 and TRBJ2-7, with TRBD2 identical over 7 bases. The receptor comes from an elderly woman with active or convalescent COVID-19. Source material: peripheral blood. Here the CDR3 reads CASRREPVGTEQYF. The CDR3 nucleotides read TGTGCCAGCAGGCGGGAGCCTGTAGGCACCGAGCAGTACTTC.